This TCR beta chain was documented in a study of blood T cell repertoires in COVID-19. In the study overall: Some COVID-19 samples were acute and others convalescent; all came from the United States, Italy and Spain.

Germline V gene sequence: CDR1 MRHNA, CDR2 SNTAGT. Between the trimmed V and J ends, which lost 8 bases and 4 bases, there was a span of 14 bases. CDR3 length equals 14 residues. The method was immunoSEQ multiplex PCR; TCRdb's version includes in-frame clones alone and lacks a portion of them. The table lists 280,000 or so clones, around 84% of them singletons. Individuals aged roughly 18 to 95 years were recruited from 24 US areas. The rearrangement links TRBV6-4 to TRBJ2-2, with D possibly matching TRBD2 (5 bases). The sequence was obtained from a woman aged 50 to 60 who had recovered from COVID-19. What was sequenced was PBMCs or T cells enriched from blood (not recorded which). CDR3 DNA: TGTGCCAGCCGTAACGGGGAAAGCACCGGGGAGCTGTTTTTT. Amino acid sequence: CASRNGESTGELFF.